This T cell receptor beta chain stems from a study of graft-versus-host responses after intestinal transplantation (dated by TCRdb to the early 2020s). Regarding the study in general: The transplants that recipients got were multivisceral, liver-intestinal, or isolated intestinal. After intestinal transplantation, graft-versus-host and host-versus-graft alloreactive T cell clones in the graft, circulation and bone marrow were tracked using bulk TCR-beta CDR3 sequencing. To identify alloreactive clones, pre-transplant mixed lymphocyte reaction products were sequenced and compared with unstimulated pre-transplant donor and recipient T cells. Instead of going to the commercial service, samples from three later patients were sequenced in-house on an Illumina MiSeq and processed with MiXCR. A cohort of approximately 24 intestinal transplant recipients, including one retransplant, was enrolled, and a few patients lacking pretransplant specimens were excluded. Every recipient was given anti-thymocyte globulin induction, followed by around three years of maintenance tacrolimus and steroids. Donor T cell macrochimerism was defined as a peak of at least 4% donor T cells among recipient peripheral blood mononuclear cells.

The full study reports these points: High GvH to HvG T cell clonal ratios were observed in the allografts of patients with donor T cell macrochimerism. Conclusions were limited by the relatively low number and heterogeneity of intestinal transplant patients. GvH clones were detected in recipient bone marrow, and some appeared earlier in ileal mucosa or blood, consistent with an intestinal mucosal origin. Peak levels of circulating GvH clones were associated with declines in HvG clones early after transplant.

From the cysteine up to the phenylalanine, the CDR3 has a length of 15 residues. Left in the record is the CDR3 DNA by itself, 45 bases read in frame from the first base. V gives up 9 bases and J gives up 7 bases, and the segment between their germline ends measures 24 bases. CDR1 and CDR2, per the germline V gene (reference sequence), are LNHDA and SQIVND. Libraries were constructed by the immunoSEQ multiplex PCR assay. For most patients, high-throughput TCR-beta CDR3 sequencing of genomic DNA was performed by Adaptive Biotechnologies. In the original analysis: TCR sequencing data for around 20 patients were retrieved from Adaptive's ImmunoSEQ software; three other patients were processed with MiXCR and VDJtools. CDR3 nucleotide sequences shared between donor and recipient were removed because their origin could not be assigned. To count as alloreactive, a clone needed at least 2-fold expansion over unstimulated cells and a minimum CFSE-low frequency of 0.002% (template counts) or 0.001% (read counts). Mappable clones were those detected in sequenced pre-transplant spleen, lymph node, or MLR CFSE-low populations of the donor or recipient. The cumulative frequency of alloreactive clones was calculated as a percentage of all sequences, weighted by copy number. TCRdb's version of the immuneACCESS table is confined to in-frame rearrangements and falls short of the full clone set. An unresolved V gene accounts for under half of the shortfall where checked; the remainder is of unknown origin. V and J calls and clone size come straight from that table; D and trimming were deduced from the DNA. This sample is represented by about 40,000 clones; roughly nine tenths of them were singletons. 2.3% of the sample goes to the ten largest clones.

Blood samples were collected up to 4 times in the first month after transplant and then at least monthly when available. A note on this clone: This clone's antigen is unknown. Base-call qualities are not available, and no considerably larger clone is one nucleotide away.

Here the chain combines TRBV19 and TRBJ1-1; a tentative D match to TRBD1 spans 6 bases. The TCR comes from a human patient who received an intestinal transplant, so some T cells may come from the graft donor. The material was PBMCs, obtained 300 to 330 days after intestinal transplant. CDR3 protein: CASNTRGASSGEAFF. The nucleotide sequence reads as follows: TGTGCCAGCAATACCCGGGGGGCCTCGTCTGGTGAAGCTTTCTTT.